The rows below give T cell receptor beta chains drawn from one sample of a study of OX40 agonist ivuxolimab in advanced cancers. Profiled with immunoSEQ multiplex PCR; TCRdb holds only in-frame clones, not every one. The repertoire includes 55,000 to 65,000 clones, 80% to 90% of them detected once, and about 2.2% sits in the top ten. The sequenced sample was CD4+ or CD8+ T cells sorted from blood, obtained in a trial of the OX40 agonist ivuxolimab. The receptors come from an adult with an advanced solid tumor such as melanoma, head and neck, liver or kidney cancer. Both conserved end residues are part of each CDR3. D genes are given only for firm matches. Size is omitted from some rows. Given values are once, few, many or a class for expanded clones.

NA	NA	15	TRBV7-9	TRBJ1-4	TGTGCCAGCAGCTTACTCCCCAGGGGTGGCGAAAAACTGTTTTTT	CASSLLPRGGEKLFF
NA	NA	16	TRBV5-1	TRBJ2-1	TGCGCCAGCAGCTTGGAACTCGGGAGCTACTACAATGAGCAGTTCTTC	CASSLELGSYYNEQFF
NA	TRBD1	19	TRBV7-9	TRBJ2-1	TGTGCCAGCAGCTTAAGTCAGGGGTCTAGCGGACAGGGGTACAATGAGCAGTTCTTC	CASSLSQGSSGQGYNEQFF
NA	TRBD1	17	TRBV27	TRBJ2-1	TGTGCCAGCAGTCCCATCCCCCGGGACAGGGGGCTGGATGAGCAGTTCTTC	CASSPIPRDRGLDEQFF
NA	TRBD2	14	TRBV11-3	TRBJ2-1	TGTGCCAGCAGTACTAGCGGGAGGGTGGATGAGCAGTTCTTC	CASSTSGRVDEQFF
NA	TRBD1	15	TRBV5-3	TRBJ1-2	TGTGCCAGAAGATATACAGGGGTTCACAACTATGGCTACACCTTC	CARRYTGVHNYGYTF
once	NA	12	TRBV28	TRBJ1-2	TGTGCCAGCCGCCAGGGCAACTATGGCTACACCTTC	CASRQGNYGYTF
NA	NA	11	TRBV6-1	TRBJ2-1	TGTGCCAGCAGCCAAGTGGTTGAGCAGTTCTTC	CASSQVVEQFF
few	NA	14	TRBV19	TRBJ1-1	TGTGCCAGTAGTATAGGAGGGGGTGGGCCTGAAGCTTTCTTT	CASSIGGGGPEAFF
NA	NA	13	TRBV30	TRBJ1-6	TGTGCCTGGAACTTGCGGGGGAGTTCACCCCTCCACTTT	CAWNLRGSSPLHF
NA	TRBD2	16	TRBV5-4	TRBJ2-3	TGTGCCAGCAGCCTTGGGGGGACTAGCGACACAGATACGCAGTATTTT	CASSLGGTSDTDTQYF
NA	TRBD1	16	TRBV27	TRBJ1-6	TGTGCCAGCAGTTTATCGGGGACAGGGGGCTTATCACCCCTCCACTTT	CASSLSGTGGLSPLHF
NA	NA	15	TRBV30	TRBJ1-6	TGTGCCTGGATAAAGGACAGTAATACCTATTCACCCCTCCACTTT	CAWIKDSNTYSPLHF
NA	NA	16	TRBV10-1	TRBJ2-1	TGCGCCAGCGGAGACGTGAGTCGCTCGGTCGGAGAGGTGCAGTTCTTC	CASGDVSRSVGEVQFF
NA	NA	15	TRBV27	TRBJ1-5	TGTGCCAGCAGTTCGCAGGGTTTGAGCAATCAGCCCCAGCATTTT	CASSSQGLSNQPQHF